The 19 T cell receptor beta chains given below trace back to one sample, sequenced in a study of blood T cell repertoires in COVID-19. The table came from immunoSEQ multiplex PCR; TCRdb's copy has only in-frame clones and leaves some out. The table includes hundreds of thousands of clones, roughly four fifths detected once. The sample consisted of peripheral blood. The receptors come from a woman between 45 and 60 years old with acute or convalescent COVID-19.

V gene TRBV11-3 combines with J gene TRBJ2-4; D might be TRBD2 (6 bases). CDR3 length equals 13 residues. V lost 1 base and J 8 bases, leaving 9 bases between the germline ends. Germline V gene lookup returns CDR1 SGHNT and CDR2 YENEEA. CDR3 amino acids: CASSLAGEDIQYF. The CDR3 coding sequence is TGTGCCAGCAGCTTAGCGGGGGAGGACATTCAGTACTTC.

The genes are TRBV30 and TRBJ1-2; D ambiguous. V shed 0 bases and J shed 2 bases, with 10 bases lying between them. This CDR3 has 14 amino acids. Germline V gene data show CDR1 as GTSNPN and CDR2 as SVGIG (reference sequence). The CDR3 DNA follows: TGTGCCTGGAGTGTACTGGGCCGAAACTATGGCTACACCTTC. This gives the protein CAWSVLGRNYGYTF. The entire variable domain, with the rest obtained from reference TRBV30 and TRBJ1-2, is as follows: SQTIHQWPATLVQPVGSPLSLECTVEGTSNPNLYWYRQAAGRGLQLLFYSVGIGQISSEVPQNLSASRPQDRQFILSSKKLLLSDSGFYLCAWSVLGRNYGYTFGSGTRLTVV.

The chain employs TRBV29-1 and TRBJ1-5, with D tentatively TRBD1 (5 bases). The CDR3 is made up of 15 amino acids. V shed 4 bases and J shed 2 bases, with 15 bases lying between them. In germline, CDR1 is SQVTM, CDR2 ANQGSEA. CDR3 residues: CSVAQGRLGNQPQHF. CDR3 sequence (DNA): TGCAGCGTTGCGCAGGGTAGATTAGGCAATCAGCCCCAGCATTTT.

The chain recombines TRBV4-3 with TRBJ1-1; no clear D. The ends were cut back, 5 bases at V and 1 base at J, with 14 bases in the middle. In germline, CDR1 is LGHNA, CDR2 YSLEER. The CDR3 extends over 15 amino acids. The CDR3 nucleotides read TGCGCCAGCAGCGTGTGGGCAGACCAGAACACTGAAGCTTTCTTT. Amino acid sequence: CASSVWADQNTEAFF.

This sequence joins TRBV9 and TRBJ2-1, with TRBD2 as a possible D gene (5 bases). This CDR3 is 13 amino acids long. Trimming removed 0 bases from V and 7 bases from J, with 8 bases in between. CDR1 and CDR2 from the germline V gene are SGDLS and YYNGEE. The DNA for the CDR3 is TGTGCCAGCAGCGTAGGCCTAGCTAATGAGCAGTTCTTC. This translates into CASSVGLANEQFF.

About this clone: In the same sample, other DNA sequences code for this CDR3. The chain links TRBV11-3 to TRBJ2-5; TRBD1 is a possible D gene (6 bases). Germline V gene data show CDR1 as SGHNT and CDR2 as YENEEA. V was pared by 3 bases and J by 2 bases, with 7 bases between. This CDR3 contains 13 residues. This CDR3 reads CASSFRGQETQYF. In DNA, the CDR3 is TGTGCCAGCAGCTTCAGGGGTCAAGAGACCCAGTACTTC.

The chain employs TRBV4-1 and TRBJ2-1; D gene uncertain. V dropped 5 bases and J dropped 2 bases, with 10 bases sitting between them. Germline-derived CDR1 and CDR2 are MGHRA and YSYEKL. The CDR3 sequence is 14 residues long. CDR3 DNA sequence: TGCGCCAGCAGCGCCCGACAAGCCTACAATGAGCAGTTCTTC. Its translation is CASSARQAYNEQFF.

The CDR3 here is CASSLRTNQPQHF. CDR3 sequence (DNA): TGTGCCAGCAGTTTGAGAACCAATCAGCCCCAGCATTTT. V and J are TRBV12-3 or TRBV12-4 and TRBJ1-5; no clear D. Trimming shortened V by 3 bases and J by 3 bases, and 6 bases separated the two germline ends. CDR3 length: 13 amino acids.

The chain has TRBV5-4 and TRBJ2-2; no reliable D call. This CDR3 contains 14 residues. Germline V CDR1 and CDR2: SGHNT, YYREEE (reference sequence). V was clipped by 0 bases and J by 2 bases, with 5 bases between them. The CDR3 protein is CASSLDFNTGELFF. In DNA form, the CDR3 reads TGTGCCAGCAGCTTGGACTTCAACACCGGGGAGCTGTTTTTT.

The chain is built from TRBV30 and TRBJ1-1; D not resolved. Per germline, CDR1 GTSNPN and CDR2 SVGIG (reference sequence). CDR3 length: 11 amino acids. V shed 6 bases and J shed 6 bases, with 11 bases lying between them. The CDR3 bases are TGTGCCTGCCTCTGGGGAGCTGAAGCTTTCTTT. Its translation is CACLWGAEAFF.

V and J are TRBV5-4 and TRBJ1-6; 8 nucleotides line up with TRBD1. Germline-derived CDR1 and CDR2 are SGHNT and YYREEE (reference sequence). J lost 6 bases, V lost 3 bases, and 8 bases had no gene match. The CDR3 has 16 amino acids. This CDR3 is CASSWGSDRGNSPLHF. The CDR3 bases are TGTGCCAGCAGCTGGGGTAGTGACAGGGGTAATTCACCCCTCCACTTT.

The chain carries TRBV27 and TRBJ1-1; possible D gene TRBD1, 5 bases. The germline gives CDR1 MNHEY, CDR2 SMNVEV (reference sequence). This CDR3 has 14 residues. V lost 3 bases and J 9 bases, leaving 17 bases between the germline ends. CDR3 amino acids: CASSFKRQGSKAFF. The CDR3 DNA follows: TGTGCCAGCAGTTTCAAGAGGCAGGGTTCGAAAGCTTTCTTT.

The chain uses TRBV5-4 and TRBJ1-2, with TRBD1 identical over 8 bases. CDR1 and CDR2 (germline): SGHNT, YYREEE (reference sequence). Trimming cost V 1 base and J 7 bases; bases outside gene matches: 6. This CDR3 is built from 14 residues. CDR3 nucleotides: TGTGCCAGCAGCTTGCCGGGACAGGTTTTTGGCTACACCTTC. This codes for CASSLPGQVFGYTF.

In this sample, this clone turned up a few times. This chain connects TRBV7-9 to TRBJ2-3; TRBD2 matches at 12 bases. CDR1 and CDR2 from the germline V gene are SEHNR and FQNEAQ (reference sequence). This CDR3 comprises 16 residues. Losses at the gene ends were 6 bases for V and 2 bases for J; bases not matched to a gene: 6. The DNA of the CDR3 is TGTGCCAGCAGTCAGACTAGCGGGGGATCCACAGATACGCAGTATTTT. Its translation is CASSQTSGGSTDTQYF.

V usage is TRBV6-5 and J usage is TRBJ1-4; no clear D gene. This CDR3 has 15 amino acids. Looked up from germline, CDR1 is MNHEY and CDR2 is SVGAGI. V was clipped by 5 bases and J by 0 bases, with 10 bases between them. CDR3 protein: CASSPSGATNEKLFF. CDR3 coding DNA: TGTGCCAGCAGTCCTTCCGGGGCAACTAATGAAAAACTGTTTTTT.

V is TRBV5-5 and J is TRBJ2-4, with a weak D call TRBD2 (6 bases). CDR3 length equals 14 residues. V dropped 4 bases and J dropped 8 bases, with 16 bases sitting between them. Germline values: CDR1 SGHKS, CDR2 YYEKEE (reference sequence). The CDR3 sequence is CASSRWEVGDIQYF. The CDR3 coding sequence is TGTGCCAGCAGCCGGTGGGAGGTCGGGGACATTCAGTACTTC.

The chain recombines TRBV27 with TRBJ2-5; 8 positions agree with TRBD2. The V gene's germline CDR1 is MNHEY and CDR2 SMNVEV (reference sequence). The CDR3 loop spans 15 amino acids. V was clipped by 4 bases and J by 7 bases; unmatched bases: 11. The CDR3 coding sequence is TGTGCCAGCAGTTCCCCGGGACTAGGGTTGGCGACCCAGTACTTC. This codes for CASSSPGLGLATQYF.

CDR3 sequence reads: CASSNREGELFF. CDR3 DNA: TGTGCCAGCAGTAACAGGGAAGGGGAGCTGTTTTTT. The rearrangement uses TRBV6-5 and TRBJ2-2, with a tentative D call TRBD1 (6 bases). Germline CDR1 and CDR2: MNHEY and SVGAGI. The CDR3 has 12 residues. Trimming removed 5 bases from V and 8 bases from J, with 9 bases in between.

This clone is a singleton in its sample. This chain links TRBV5-1 with TRBJ1-1; possible D gene TRBD1, 6 bases. The germline gives CDR1 SGHRS, CDR2 YFSETQ. CDR3 length: 13 amino acids. V was shortened by 10 bases and J by 1 base, with 14 bases between the two germline ends. In DNA form, the CDR3 reads TGCGCCTGTTCGCAGACAGGGAACACTGAAGCTTTCTTT. It yields the protein CACSQTGNTEAFF.